Described below is a single T cell receptor beta chain sequence and its context. No antigen is known for it. Trimming cost V 5 bases and J 3 bases, with 17 bases left between them. The CDR3 runs to 16 residues. Germline V gene sequence: CDR1 SGHTA, CDR2 FQGNSA. PCR involved 60 Vbeta and 13 Jbeta primers. Clones were sequenced by immunoSEQ multiplex PCR, and TCRdb holds only the in-frame ones, with some missing. The table includes about 190,000 clones, approximately 80% detected once. This record belongs to a study of cytomegalovirus exposure and HLA in healthy donors. Study-wide background: There were fewer than 130 million unique TCR beta sequences, drawn from approximately 180 million T cells, in an earlier analysis.

Findings and limits, study-wide: With high specificity and sensitivity, the classifier reportedly diagnosed cytomegalovirus status.

Participants comprised healthy donors of bone marrow. Material for sequencing was PBMCs. The chain links TRBV7-2 to TRBJ1-5, with a possible D match to TRBD1 (5 bases). The clonotype comes from a woman in her forties or fifties in good health and CMV-seropositive. CDR3 amino acids: CASSRFDQGLNQPQHF. In DNA form, the CDR3 reads TGTGCCAGCAGCCGTTTCGACCAGGGCCTCAATCAGCCCCAGCATTTT.